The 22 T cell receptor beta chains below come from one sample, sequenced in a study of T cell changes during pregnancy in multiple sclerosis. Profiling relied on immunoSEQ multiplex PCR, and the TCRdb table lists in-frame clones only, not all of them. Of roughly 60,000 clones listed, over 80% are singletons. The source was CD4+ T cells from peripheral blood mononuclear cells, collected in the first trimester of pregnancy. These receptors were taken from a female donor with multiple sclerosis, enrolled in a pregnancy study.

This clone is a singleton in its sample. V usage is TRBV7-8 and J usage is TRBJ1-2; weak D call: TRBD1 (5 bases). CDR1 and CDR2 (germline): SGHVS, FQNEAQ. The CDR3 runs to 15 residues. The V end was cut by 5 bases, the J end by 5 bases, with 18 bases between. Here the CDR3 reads CASSATERRVYGYTF. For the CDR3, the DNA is TGTGCCAGCAGCGCGACAGAGCGGAGGGTTTATGGCTACACCTTC.

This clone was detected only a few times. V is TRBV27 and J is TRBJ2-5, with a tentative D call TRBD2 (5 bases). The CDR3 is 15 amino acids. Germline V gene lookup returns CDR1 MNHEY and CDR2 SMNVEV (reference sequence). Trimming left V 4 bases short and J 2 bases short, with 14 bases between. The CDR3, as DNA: TGTGCCAGCAGTTGGGTGGGGAGAGGACAAGAGACCCAGTACTTC. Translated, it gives CASSWVGRGQETQYF.

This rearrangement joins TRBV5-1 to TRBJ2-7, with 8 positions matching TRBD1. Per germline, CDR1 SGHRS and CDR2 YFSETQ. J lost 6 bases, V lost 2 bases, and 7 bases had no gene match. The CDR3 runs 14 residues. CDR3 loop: CASSLPGTGGEQYF. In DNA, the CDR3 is TGCGCCAGCAGCTTACCAGGGACAGGTGGCGAGCAGTACTTC. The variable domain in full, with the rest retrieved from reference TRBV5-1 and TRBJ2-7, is KAGVTQTPRYLIKTRGQQVTLSCSPISGHRSVSWYQQTPGQGLQFLFEYFSETQRNKGNFPGRFSGRQFSNSRSEMNVSTLELGDSALYLCASSLPGTGGEQYFGPGTRLTVT.

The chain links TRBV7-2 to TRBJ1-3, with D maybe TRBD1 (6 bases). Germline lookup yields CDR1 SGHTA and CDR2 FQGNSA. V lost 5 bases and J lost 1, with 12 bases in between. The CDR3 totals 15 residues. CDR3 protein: CASSATGLSGNTIYF. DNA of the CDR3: TGTGCCAGCAGCGCAACAGGGTTATCTGGAAACACCATATATTTT. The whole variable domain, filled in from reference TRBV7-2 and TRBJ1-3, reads GAGVSQSPSNKVTEKGKDVELRCDPISGHTALYWYRQSLGQGLEFLIYFQGNSAPDKSGLPSDRFSAERTGGSVSTLTIQRTQQEDSAVYLCASSATGLSGNTIYFGEGSWLTVV.

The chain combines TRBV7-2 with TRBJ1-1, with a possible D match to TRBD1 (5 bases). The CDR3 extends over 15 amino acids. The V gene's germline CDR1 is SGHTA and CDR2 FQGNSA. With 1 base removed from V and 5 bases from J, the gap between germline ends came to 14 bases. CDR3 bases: TGTGCCAGCAGCTTAGTAGGCAGGGTGGGGACTGAAGCTTTCTTT. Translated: CASSLVGRVGTEAFF.

CDR3 protein: CASRQGIIQGNTIYF. The DNA of the CDR3 is TGTGCCAGCCGACAGGGTATTATTCAGGGAAACACCATATATTTT. The chain is built from TRBV6-6 and TRBJ1-3; 7 nucleotides align to TRBD1. Germline lookup yields CDR1 MNHNY and CDR2 SVGAGI (reference sequence). With V trimmed by 8 bases and J by 4 bases, 11 bases remained unmatched. This CDR3 has 15 amino acids.

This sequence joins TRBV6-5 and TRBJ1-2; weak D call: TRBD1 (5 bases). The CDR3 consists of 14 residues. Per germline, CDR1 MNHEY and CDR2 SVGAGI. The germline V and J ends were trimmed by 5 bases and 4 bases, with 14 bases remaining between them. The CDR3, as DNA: TGTGCCAGCAGTCAATTTCAGGGACTCTATGGCTACACCTTC. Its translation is CASSQFQGLYGYTF.

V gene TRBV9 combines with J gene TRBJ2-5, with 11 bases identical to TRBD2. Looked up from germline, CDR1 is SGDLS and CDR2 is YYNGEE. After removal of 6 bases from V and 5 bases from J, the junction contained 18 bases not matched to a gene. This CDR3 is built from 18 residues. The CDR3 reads CASTLGLAGGTRQETQYF. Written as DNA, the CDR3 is TGTGCCAGCACCCTAGGGCTAGCGGGGGGAACGCGGCAGGAGACCCAGTACTTC.

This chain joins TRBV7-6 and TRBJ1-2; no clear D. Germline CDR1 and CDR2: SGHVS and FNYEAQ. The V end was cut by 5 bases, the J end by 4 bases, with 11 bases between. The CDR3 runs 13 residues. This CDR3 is CASSLREGYGYTF. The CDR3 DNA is TGTGCCAGCAGCCTACGGGAGGGCTATGGCTACACCTTC. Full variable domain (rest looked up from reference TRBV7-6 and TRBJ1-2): GAGVSQSPRYKVTKRGQDVALRCDPISGHVSLYWYRQALGQGPEFLTYFNYEAQQDKSGLPNDRFSAERPEGSISTLTIQRTEQRDSAMYRCASSLREGYGYTFGSGTRLTVV.

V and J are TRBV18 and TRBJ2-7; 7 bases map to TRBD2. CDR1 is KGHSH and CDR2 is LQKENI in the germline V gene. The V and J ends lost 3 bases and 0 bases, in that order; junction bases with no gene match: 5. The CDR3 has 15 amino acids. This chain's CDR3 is CASSPVAGGSYEQYF. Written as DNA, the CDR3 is TGTGCCAGCTCACCTGTAGCGGGTGGCTCCTACGAGCAGTACTTC.

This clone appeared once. The DNA of the CDR3 is TGTGCCAGCAGTTGGGGACAGGGAACTAACTATGGCTACACCTTC. This translates into CASSWGQGTNYGYTF. The V call is TRBV6-5, the J call TRBJ1-2, with 9 bases identical to TRBD1. This CDR3 comprises 15 residues. Germline values: CDR1 MNHEY, CDR2 SVGAGI. V trimming: 4 bases; J trimming: 0 bases; junction bases outside the gene matches: 3.

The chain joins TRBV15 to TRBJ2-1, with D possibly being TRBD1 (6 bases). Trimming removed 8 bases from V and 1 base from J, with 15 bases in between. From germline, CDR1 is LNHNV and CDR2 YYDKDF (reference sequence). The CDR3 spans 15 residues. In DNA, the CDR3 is TGTGCCACCGGAATTCTCGGACAGTCCTACAATGAGCAGTTCTTC. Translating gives CATGILGQSYNEQFF.

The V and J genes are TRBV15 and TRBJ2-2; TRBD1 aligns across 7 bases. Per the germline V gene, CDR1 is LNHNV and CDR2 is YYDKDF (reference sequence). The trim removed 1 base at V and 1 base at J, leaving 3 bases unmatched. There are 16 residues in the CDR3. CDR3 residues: CATSRVGQVNTGELFF. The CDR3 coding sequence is TGTGCCACCAGCAGAGTCGGACAGGTGAACACCGGGGAGCTGTTTTTT.

In DNA form, the CDR3 reads TGTGCCAGCAGTGAACTAGCGGGGGGGCAAGAGACCCAGTACTTC. Translating gives CASSELAGGQETQYF. The J gene is TRBJ2-5, the V gene TRBV6-1; 12 bases are a match to TRBD2. The germline CDR1 and CDR2 sequences are MNHNS and SASEGT. The length of the CDR3 is 15 residues. V shed 2 bases, J shed 2 bases, and the junction held 0 bases outside the gene matches.

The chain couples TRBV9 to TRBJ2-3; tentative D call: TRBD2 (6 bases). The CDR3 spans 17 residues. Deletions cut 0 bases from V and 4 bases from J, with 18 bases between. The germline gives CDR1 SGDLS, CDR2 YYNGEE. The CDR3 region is CASSVAGGSPAPDTQYF. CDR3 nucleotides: TGTGCCAGCAGCGTAGCCGGGGGATCCCCAGCACCAGATACGCAGTATTTT.

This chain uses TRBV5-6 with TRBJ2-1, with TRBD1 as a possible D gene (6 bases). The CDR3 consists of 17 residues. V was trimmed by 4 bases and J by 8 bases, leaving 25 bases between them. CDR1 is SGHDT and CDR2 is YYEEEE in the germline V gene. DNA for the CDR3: TGTGCCAGCAGCATAGGACAGCTTCGAATCCGGGGCGATGAGCAGTTCTTC. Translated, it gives CASSIGQLRIRGDEQFF.

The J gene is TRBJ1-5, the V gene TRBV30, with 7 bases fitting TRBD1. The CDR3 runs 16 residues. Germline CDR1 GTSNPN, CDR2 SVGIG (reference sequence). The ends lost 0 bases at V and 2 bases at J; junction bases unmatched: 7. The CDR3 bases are TGTGCCTGGAGTGTAAGACAGGGCGTGGGCAATCAGCCCCAGCATTTT. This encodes CAWSVRQGVGNQPQHF.

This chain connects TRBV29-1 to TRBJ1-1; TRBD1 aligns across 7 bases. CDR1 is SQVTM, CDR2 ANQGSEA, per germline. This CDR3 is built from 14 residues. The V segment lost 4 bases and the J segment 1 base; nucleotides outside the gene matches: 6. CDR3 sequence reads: CSVAYRGGNTEAFF. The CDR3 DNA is TGCAGCGTTGCCTACAGGGGTGGGAACACTGAAGCTTTCTTT.

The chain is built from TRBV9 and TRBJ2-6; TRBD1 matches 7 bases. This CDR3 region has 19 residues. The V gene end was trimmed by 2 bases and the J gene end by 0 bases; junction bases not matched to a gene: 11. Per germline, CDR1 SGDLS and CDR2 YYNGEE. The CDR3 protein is CASSVTRGQENSGANVLTF. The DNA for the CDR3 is TGTGCCAGCAGCGTTACTAGGGGGCAGGAGAACTCTGGGGCCAACGTCCTGACTTTC.

The chain's CDR3 is CASSLTSAQETQYF. DNA for the CDR3: TGCGCCAGCAGCTTGACCAGCGCCCAAGAGACCCAGTACTTC. This chain links TRBV5-1 with TRBJ2-5; no firm D call. Germline-derived CDR1 and CDR2 are SGHRS and YFSETQ. V lost 1 base to trimming and J lost 1 base, with 8 bases between them. This CDR3 is built from 14 residues.

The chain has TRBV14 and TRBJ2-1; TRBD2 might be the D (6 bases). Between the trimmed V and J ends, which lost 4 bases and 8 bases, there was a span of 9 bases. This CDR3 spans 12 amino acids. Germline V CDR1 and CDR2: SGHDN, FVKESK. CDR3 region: CASSRWGDEQFF. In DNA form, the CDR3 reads TGTGCCAGCAGCCGTTGGGGGGATGAGCAGTTCTTC.

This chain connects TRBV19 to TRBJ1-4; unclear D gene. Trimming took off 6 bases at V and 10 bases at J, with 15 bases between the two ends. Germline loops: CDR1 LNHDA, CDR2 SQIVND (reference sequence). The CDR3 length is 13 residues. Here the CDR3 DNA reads TGTGCCAGTAGCAACCTTTATGGAGGAAAACTGTTTTTT. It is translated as CASSNLYGGKLFF.